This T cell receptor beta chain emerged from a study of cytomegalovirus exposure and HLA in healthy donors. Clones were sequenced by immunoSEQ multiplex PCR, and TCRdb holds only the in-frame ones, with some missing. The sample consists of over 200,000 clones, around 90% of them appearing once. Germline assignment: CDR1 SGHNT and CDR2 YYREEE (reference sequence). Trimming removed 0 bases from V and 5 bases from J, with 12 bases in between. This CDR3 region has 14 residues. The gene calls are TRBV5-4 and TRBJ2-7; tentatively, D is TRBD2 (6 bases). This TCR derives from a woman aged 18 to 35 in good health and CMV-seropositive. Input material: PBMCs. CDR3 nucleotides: TGTGCCAGCAGCTTGGGGGGACTCCCAGACGAGCAGTACTTC. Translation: CASSLGGLPDEQYF.